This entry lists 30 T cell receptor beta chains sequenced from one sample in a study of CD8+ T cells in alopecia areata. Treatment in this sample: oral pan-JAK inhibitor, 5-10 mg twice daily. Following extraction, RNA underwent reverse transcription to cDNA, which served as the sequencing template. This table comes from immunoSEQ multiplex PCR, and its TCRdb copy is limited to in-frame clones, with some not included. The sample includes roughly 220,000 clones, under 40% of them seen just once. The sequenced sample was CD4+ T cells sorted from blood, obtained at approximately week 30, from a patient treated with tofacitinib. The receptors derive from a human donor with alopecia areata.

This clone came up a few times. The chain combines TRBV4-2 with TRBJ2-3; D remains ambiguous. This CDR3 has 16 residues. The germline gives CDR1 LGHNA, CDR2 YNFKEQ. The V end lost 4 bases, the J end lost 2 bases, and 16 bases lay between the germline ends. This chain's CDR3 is CASSRPSVEATDTQYF. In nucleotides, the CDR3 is TGTGCCAGCAGCCGACCCTCTGTCGAGGCCACAGATACGCAGTATTTT.

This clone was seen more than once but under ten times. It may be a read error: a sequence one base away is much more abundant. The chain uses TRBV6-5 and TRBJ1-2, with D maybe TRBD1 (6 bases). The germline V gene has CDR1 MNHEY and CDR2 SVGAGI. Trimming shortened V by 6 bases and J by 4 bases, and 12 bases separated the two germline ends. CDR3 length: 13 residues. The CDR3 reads CASSSGTSYGYTF. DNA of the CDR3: TGTGCCAGCAGCTCCGGGACATCCTATGGCTACACCTTC.

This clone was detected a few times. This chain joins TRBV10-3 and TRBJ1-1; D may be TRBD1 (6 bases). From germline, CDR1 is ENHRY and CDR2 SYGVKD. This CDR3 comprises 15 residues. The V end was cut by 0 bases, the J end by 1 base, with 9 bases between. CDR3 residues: CAISESGRGNTEAFF. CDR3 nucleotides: TGTGCCATCAGTGAGTCGGGCAGGGGGAACACTGAAGCTTTCTTT.

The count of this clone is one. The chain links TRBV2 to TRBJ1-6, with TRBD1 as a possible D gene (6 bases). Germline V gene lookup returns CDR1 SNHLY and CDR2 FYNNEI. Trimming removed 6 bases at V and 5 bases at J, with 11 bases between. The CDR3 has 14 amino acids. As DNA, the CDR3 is TGTGCCAGCAGGGTGCACAGGGATAATTCACCCCTCCACTTT. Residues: CASRVHRDNSPLHF.

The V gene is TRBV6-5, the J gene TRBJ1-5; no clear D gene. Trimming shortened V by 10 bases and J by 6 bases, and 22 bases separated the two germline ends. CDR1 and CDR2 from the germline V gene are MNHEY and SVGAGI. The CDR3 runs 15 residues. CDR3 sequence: CATTSLQTLGQPQHF. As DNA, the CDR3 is TGTGCCACCACTTCTTTACAGACTCTGGGTCAGCCCCAGCATTTT.

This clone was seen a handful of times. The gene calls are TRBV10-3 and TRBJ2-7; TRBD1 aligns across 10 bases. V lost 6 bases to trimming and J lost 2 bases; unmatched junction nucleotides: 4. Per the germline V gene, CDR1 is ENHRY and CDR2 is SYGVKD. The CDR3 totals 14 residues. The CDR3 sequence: CAIRPGTGAYEQYF. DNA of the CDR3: TGTGCCATCAGGCCCGGGACAGGGGCCTACGAGCAGTACTTC.

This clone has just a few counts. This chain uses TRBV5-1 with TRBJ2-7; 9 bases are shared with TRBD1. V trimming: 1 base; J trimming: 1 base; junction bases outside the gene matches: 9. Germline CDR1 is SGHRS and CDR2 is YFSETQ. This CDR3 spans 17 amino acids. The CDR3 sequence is CASSLRFRGQGSYEQYF. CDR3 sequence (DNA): TGCGCCAGCAGCTTGAGGTTTAGGGGACAGGGATCCTACGAGCAGTACTTC.

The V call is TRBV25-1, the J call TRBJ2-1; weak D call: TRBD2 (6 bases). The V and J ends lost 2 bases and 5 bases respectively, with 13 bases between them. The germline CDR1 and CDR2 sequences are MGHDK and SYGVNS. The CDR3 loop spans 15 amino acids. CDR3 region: CASSEPVTGDNEQFF. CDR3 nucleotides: TGTGCCAGCAGTGAACCGGTTACGGGGGACAATGAGCAGTTCTTC.

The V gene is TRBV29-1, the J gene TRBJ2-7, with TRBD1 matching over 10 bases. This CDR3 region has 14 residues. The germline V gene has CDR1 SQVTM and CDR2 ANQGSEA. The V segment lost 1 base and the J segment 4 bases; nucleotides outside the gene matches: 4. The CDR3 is CSVEGQGALYEQYF. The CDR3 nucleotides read TGCAGCGTTGAAGGACAGGGGGCCCTATACGAGCAGTACTTC.

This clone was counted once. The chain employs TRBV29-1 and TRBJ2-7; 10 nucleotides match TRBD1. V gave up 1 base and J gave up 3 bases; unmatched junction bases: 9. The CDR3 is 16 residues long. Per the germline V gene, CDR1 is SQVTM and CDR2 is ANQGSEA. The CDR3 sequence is CSVEGGGTGVVYEQYF. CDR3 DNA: TGCAGCGTTGAAGGCGGGGGGACAGGGGTGGTCTACGAGCAGTACTTC.

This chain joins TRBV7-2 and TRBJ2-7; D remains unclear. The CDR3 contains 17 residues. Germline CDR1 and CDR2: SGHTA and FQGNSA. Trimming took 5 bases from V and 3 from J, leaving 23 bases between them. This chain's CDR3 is CASSAKPWVAVGYEQYF. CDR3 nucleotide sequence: TGTGCCAGCAGCGCCAAACCTTGGGTCGCGGTAGGCTACGAGCAGTACTTC.

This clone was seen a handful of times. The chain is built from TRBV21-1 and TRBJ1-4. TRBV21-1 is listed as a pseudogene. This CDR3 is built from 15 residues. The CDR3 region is CASSKARSTNEKLFF. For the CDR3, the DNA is TGTGCCAGCAGCAAAGCGAGGTCTACTAATGAAAAACTGTTTTTT.

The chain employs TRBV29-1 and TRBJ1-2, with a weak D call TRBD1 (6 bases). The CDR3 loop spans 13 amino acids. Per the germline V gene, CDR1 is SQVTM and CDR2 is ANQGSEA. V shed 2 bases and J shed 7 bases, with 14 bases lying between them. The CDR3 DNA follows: TGCAGCGTTGAAATGGGCAGGGGAGGTGGCTACACCTTC. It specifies CSVEMGRGGGYTF.

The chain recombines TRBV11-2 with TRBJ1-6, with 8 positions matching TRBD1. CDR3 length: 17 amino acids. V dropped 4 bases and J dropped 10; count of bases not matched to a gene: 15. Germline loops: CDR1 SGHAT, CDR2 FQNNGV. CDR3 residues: CASSSPKGGRTGSPLHF. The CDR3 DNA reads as TGTGCCAGCAGCTCCCCTAAGGGGGGCCGGACAGGGTCACCCCTCCACTTT.

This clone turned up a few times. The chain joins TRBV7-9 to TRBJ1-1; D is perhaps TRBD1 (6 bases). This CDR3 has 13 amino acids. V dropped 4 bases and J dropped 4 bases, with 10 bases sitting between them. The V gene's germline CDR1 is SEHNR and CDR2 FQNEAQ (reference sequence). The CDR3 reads CASSSQGSTEAFF. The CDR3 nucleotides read TGTGCCAGCAGCTCCCAGGGGAGCACTGAAGCTTTCTTT.

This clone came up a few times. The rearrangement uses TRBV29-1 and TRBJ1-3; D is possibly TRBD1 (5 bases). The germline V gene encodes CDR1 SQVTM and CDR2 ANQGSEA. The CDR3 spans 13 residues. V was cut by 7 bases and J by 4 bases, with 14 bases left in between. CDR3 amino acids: CSALMTAGNTIYF. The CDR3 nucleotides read TGCAGCGCCCTGATGACAGCCGGAAACACCATATATTTT.

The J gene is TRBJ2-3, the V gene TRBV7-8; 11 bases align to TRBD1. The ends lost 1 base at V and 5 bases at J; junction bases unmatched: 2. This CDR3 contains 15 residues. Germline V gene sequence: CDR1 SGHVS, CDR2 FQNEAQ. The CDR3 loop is CASSLGTGGRDTQYF. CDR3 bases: TGTGCCAGCAGCTTAGGGACAGGGGGCCGAGATACGCAGTATTTT.

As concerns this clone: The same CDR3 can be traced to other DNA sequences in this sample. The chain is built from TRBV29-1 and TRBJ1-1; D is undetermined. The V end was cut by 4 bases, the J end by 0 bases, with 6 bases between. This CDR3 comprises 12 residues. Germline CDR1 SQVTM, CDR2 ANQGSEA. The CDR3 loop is CSVGQMNTEAFF. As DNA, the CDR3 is TGCAGCGTTGGACAAATGAACACTGAAGCTTTCTTT.

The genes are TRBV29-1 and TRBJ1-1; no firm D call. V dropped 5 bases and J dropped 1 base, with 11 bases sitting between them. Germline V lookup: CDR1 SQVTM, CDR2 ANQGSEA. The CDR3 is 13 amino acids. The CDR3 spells CSVSQNSNTEAFF. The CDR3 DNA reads TGCAGCGTTTCCCAGAACTCGAACACTGAAGCTTTCTTT.

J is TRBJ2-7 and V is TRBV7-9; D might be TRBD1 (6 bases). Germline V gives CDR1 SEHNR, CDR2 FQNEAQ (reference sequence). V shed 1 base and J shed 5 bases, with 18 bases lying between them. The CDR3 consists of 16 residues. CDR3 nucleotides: TGTGCCAGCAGCTTAGGTCTTGTAACAGGGTGGGACGAGCAGTACTTC. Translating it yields CASSLGLVTGWDEQYF. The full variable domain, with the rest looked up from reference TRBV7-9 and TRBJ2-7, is DTGVSQNPRHKITKRGQNVTFRCDPISEHNRLYWYRQTLGQGPEFLTYFQNEAQLEKSRLLSDRFSAERPKGSFSTLEIQRTEQGDSAMYLCASSLGLVTGWDEQYFGPGTRLTVT.

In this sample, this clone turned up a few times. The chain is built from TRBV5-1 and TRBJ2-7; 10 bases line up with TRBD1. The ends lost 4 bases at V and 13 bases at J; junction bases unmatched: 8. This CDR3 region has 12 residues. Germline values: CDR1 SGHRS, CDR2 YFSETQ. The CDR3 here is CASSPDRGYLYF. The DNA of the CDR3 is TGCGCCAGCAGCCCGGACAGGGGGTACCTCTACTTC.

CDR3 DNA sequence: TGCAGCGTTATGGGACCCCTGCAGGGGGCGAGTGAAGCTTTCTTT. It translates to CSVMGPLQGASEAFF. This rearrangement joins TRBV29-1 to TRBJ1-1; 8 nucleotides match TRBD1. The germline CDR1 and CDR2 sequences are SQVTM and ANQGSEA. The trim removed 5 bases at V and 7 bases at J, leaving 15 bases unmatched. This CDR3 has 15 amino acids.

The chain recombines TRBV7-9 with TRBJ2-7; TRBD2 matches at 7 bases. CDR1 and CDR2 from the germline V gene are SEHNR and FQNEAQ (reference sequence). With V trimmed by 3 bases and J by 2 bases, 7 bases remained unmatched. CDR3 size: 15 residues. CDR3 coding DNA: TGTGCCAGCAGCTTGGGACTACCAGGTCCCTACGAGCAGTACTTC. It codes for CASSLGLPGPYEQYF.

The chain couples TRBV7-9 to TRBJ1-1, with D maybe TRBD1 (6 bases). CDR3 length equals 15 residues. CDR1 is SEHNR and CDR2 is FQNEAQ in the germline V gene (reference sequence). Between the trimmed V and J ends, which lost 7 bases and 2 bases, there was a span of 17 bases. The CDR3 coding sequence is TGTGCCAGCACCCTGGGGGGGGCCCCAAACACTGAAGCTTTCTTT. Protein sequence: CASTLGGAPNTEAFF. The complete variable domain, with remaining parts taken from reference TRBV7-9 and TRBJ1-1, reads DTGVSQNPRHKITKRGQNVTFRCDPISEHNRLYWYRQTLGQGPEFLTYFQNEAQLEKSRLLSDRFSAERPKGSFSTLEIQRTEQGDSAMYLCASTLGGAPNTEAFFGQGTRLTVV.

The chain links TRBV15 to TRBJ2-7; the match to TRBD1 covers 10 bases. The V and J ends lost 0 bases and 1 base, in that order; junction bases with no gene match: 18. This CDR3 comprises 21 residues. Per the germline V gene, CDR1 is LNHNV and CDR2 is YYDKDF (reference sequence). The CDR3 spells CATSRDLLVRDRGRLSYEQYF. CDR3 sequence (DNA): TGTGCCACCAGCAGAGATCTTTTGGTCCGGGACAGGGGCCGCCTTTCCTACGAGCAGTACTTC.

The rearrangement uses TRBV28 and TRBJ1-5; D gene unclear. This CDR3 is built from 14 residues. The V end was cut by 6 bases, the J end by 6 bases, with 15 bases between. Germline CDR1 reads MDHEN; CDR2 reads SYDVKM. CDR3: CASRSRIRGQPQHF. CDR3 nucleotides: TGTGCCAGCAGATCTAGAATCCGGGGTCAGCCCCAGCATTTT.

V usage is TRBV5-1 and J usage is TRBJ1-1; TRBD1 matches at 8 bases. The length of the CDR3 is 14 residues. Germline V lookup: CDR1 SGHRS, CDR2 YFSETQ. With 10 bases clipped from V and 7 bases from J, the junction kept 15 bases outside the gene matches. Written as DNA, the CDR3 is TGCGCCCGAAAGAGGGACAGGTATATCGGTGAAGCTTTCTTT. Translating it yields CARKRDRYIGEAFF.

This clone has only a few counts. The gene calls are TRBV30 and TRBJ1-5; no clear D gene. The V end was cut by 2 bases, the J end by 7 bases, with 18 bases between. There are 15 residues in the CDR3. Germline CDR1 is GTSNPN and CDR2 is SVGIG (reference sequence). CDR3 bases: TGTGCCTGGAGTCGCACGGCAGGAGGGCTCCAGCCCCAGCATTTT. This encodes CAWSRTAGGLQPQHF.

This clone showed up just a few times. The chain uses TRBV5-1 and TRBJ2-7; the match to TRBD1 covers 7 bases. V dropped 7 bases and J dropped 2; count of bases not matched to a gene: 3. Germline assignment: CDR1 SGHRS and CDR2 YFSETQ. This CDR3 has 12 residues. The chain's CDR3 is CASGGTAYEQYF. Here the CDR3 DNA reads TGCGCCAGCGGTGGGACAGCCTACGAGCAGTACTTC.

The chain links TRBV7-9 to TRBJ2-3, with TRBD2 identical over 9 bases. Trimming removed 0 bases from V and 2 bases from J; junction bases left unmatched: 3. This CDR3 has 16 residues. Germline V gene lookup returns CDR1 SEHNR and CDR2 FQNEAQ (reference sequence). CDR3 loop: CASSLAVAGVTDTQYF. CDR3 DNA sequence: TGTGCCAGCAGCTTAGCAGTAGCGGGGGTCACAGATACGCAGTATTTT.